These 12 T cell receptor beta chains came from one sample sequenced in a study of shared clonotypes between healthy human individuals. Sequencing used immunoSEQ multiplex PCR; TCRdb keeps in-frame clones, though not all of them. The table records about 2.1 million clones, 80% to 95% of them present only once. Terminally differentiated effector memory CD45RA+ cells were left out of the naive CD8 fraction, which was CD45RO-negative and positively selected for CCR7. The sample comprised naive CD8+ T cells from PBMCs. Receptors originate from a young man in good health. Some clones in this sample may be carry-over from other donors' samples.

This sequence joins TRBV13 and TRBJ2-7; 9 bases line up with TRBD1. There are 17 residues in the CDR3. Germline V gene sequence: CDR1 PRHDT, CDR2 FYEKMQ (reference sequence). V shed 4 bases, J shed 6 bases, and the junction held 16 bases outside the gene matches. The CDR3 loop reads CASSSTLQQGAPSEQYF. Written as DNA, the CDR3 is TGTGCCAGCAGCTCGACGCTTCAACAGGGGGCGCCAAGCGAGCAGTACTTC.

The rearrangement links TRBV5-6 to TRBJ2-5; the D gene is possibly TRBD2 (6 bases). The ends were cut back, 2 bases at V and 5 bases at J, with 16 bases in the middle. CDR1 SGHDT and CDR2 YYEEEE come from the germline V gene. This CDR3 region has 15 residues. The CDR3 loop reads CASSLLLAVRETQYF. Here the CDR3 DNA reads TGTGCCAGCAGCTTACTCTTAGCGGTTCGGGAGACCCAGTACTTC.

The chain carries TRBV7-8 and TRBJ2-1; 8 bases align to TRBD1. Per germline, CDR1 SGHVS and CDR2 FQNEAQ. The V gene end was trimmed by 1 base and the J gene end by 15 bases; junction bases not matched to a gene: 5. The CDR3 is 12 residues long. CDR3 sequence reads: CASSLGVQGAFF. Here the CDR3 DNA reads TGTGCCAGCAGCTTAGGTGTTCAGGGGGCGTTCTTC.

V is TRBV4-1 and J is TRBJ2-7; no firm D call. The CDR3 has 15 residues. Per the germline V gene, CDR1 is MGHRA and CDR2 is YSYEKL. Trimming removed 4 bases at V and 3 bases at J, with 16 bases between. This CDR3 is CASSPDDGSNYEQYF. The CDR3 region has the DNA TGCGCCAGCAGCCCGGACGACGGCTCCAACTACGAGCAGTACTTC.

About this clone: This CDR3 is also generated by other DNA sequences in the sample. The V call is TRBV4-1, the J call TRBJ2-7; D unclear. The V and J ends lost 4 bases and 5 bases respectively, with 9 bases between them. This CDR3 is 12 amino acids long. CDR1 is MGHRA, CDR2 YSYEKL, per germline. This CDR3 is CASSRRPDEQYF. The CDR3 bases are TGCGCCAGCAGCCGACGGCCGGACGAGCAGTACTTC.

The chain uses TRBV10-3 and TRBJ2-7, with D hard to call. V was pared by 6 bases and J by 5 bases, with 17 bases between. In germline, CDR1 is ENHRY, CDR2 SYGVKD. The length of the CDR3 is 14 residues. The CDR3 nucleotides are TGTGCCATCAGAGCCGGTACGGTTAACCACGAGCAGTACTTC. This sequence encodes CAIRAGTVNHEQYF.

The chain couples TRBV5-6 to TRBJ2-3, with 12 positions matching TRBD1. The CDR3 totals 13 residues. After removal of 2 bases from V and 11 bases from J, the junction contained 3 bases not matched to a gene. Germline V gene lookup returns CDR1 SGHDT and CDR2 YYEEEE. CDR3 region: CASSFGTGGRQYF. The CDR3 DNA is TGTGCCAGCAGCTTCGGGACAGGGGGCAGGCAGTATTTT.

The chain employs TRBV5-1 and TRBJ2-3; D is ambiguous. The germline V and J ends were trimmed by 2 bases and 4 bases, with 5 bases remaining between them. The CDR3 is made up of 12 amino acids. CDR1 is SGHRS and CDR2 is YFSETQ in the germline V gene. The CDR3 spells CASSFFSDTQYF. Written as DNA, the CDR3 is TGCGCCAGCAGCTTTTTCTCAGATACGCAGTATTTT.

The rearrangement uses TRBV19 and TRBJ2-1, with 12 bases that match TRBD2. V was pared by 6 bases and J by 4 bases, with 4 bases of the junction left unmatched. Germline V gene data show CDR1 as LNHDA and CDR2 as SQIVND (reference sequence). The CDR3 extends over 15 amino acids. CDR3 sequence reads: CASSNLAGGYNEQFF. The CDR3 coding sequence is TGTGCCAGTAGCAATCTAGCGGGAGGGTACAATGAGCAGTTCTTC.

The chain employs TRBV7-8 and TRBJ2-7, with 7 bases aligning to TRBD2. V shed 2 bases, J shed 1 base, and the junction held 5 bases outside the gene matches. The CDR3 is 15 amino acids. Germline V CDR1 and CDR2: SGHVS, FQNEAQ. This CDR3 is CASSLFREGSYEQYF. In DNA form, the CDR3 reads TGTGCCAGCAGCTTATTCAGGGAGGGTTCCTACGAGCAGTACTTC.

The genes are TRBV2 and TRBJ1-2, with 8 bases lining up with TRBD1. The V segment lost 11 bases and the J segment 3 bases; nucleotides outside the gene matches: 5. Germline V CDR1 and CDR2: SNHLY, FYNNEI. This CDR3 spans 12 amino acids. Here the CDR3 reads CARETGDYGYTF. The CDR3 DNA follows: TGTGCCCGAGAGACAGGGGACTATGGCTACACCTTC.

CDR3 region: CASKGVGTGELFF. The CDR3, as DNA: TGTGCCAGCAAAGGGGTGGGCACCGGGGAGCTGTTTTTT. This chain connects TRBV6-5 to TRBJ2-2, with a possible D match to TRBD1 (5 bases). CDR1 is MNHEY, CDR2 SVGAGI, per germline. The CDR3 sequence is 13 residues long. The V and J ends lost 7 bases and 4 bases respectively, with 10 bases between them.